A single sample gave rise to the 24 T cell receptor beta chains below, sequenced in a study of cytomegalovirus exposure and HLA in healthy donors. Vbeta (60) and Jbeta (13) primers were used in the PCR. Sequencing was performed with immunoSEQ multiplex PCR; in TCRdb, only in-frame clones are kept and a portion is missing. The sample shows some 140,000 clones, about 74% of them seen only once. Sample: PBMCs. The receptors derive from a woman in her thirties or forties in good health and CMV-seronegative.

Only one count was recorded for this clone. The V gene is TRBV6-4, the J gene TRBJ2-1, with TRBD1 as a possible D gene (7 bases). V shed 5 bases and J shed 6 bases, with 14 bases lying between them. The CDR3 loop spans 14 amino acids. Germline CDR1 reads MRHNA; CDR2 reads SNTAGT. The CDR3 DNA reads TGTGCCAGCAGTTCCCAGGGGGGTCGCAATGAGCAGTTCTTC. This gives the protein CASSSQGGRNEQFF.

The chain links TRBV6-5 to TRBJ1-1; 9 positions agree with TRBD1. Losses at the gene ends were 1 base for V and 3 bases for J; bases not matched to a gene: 3. Germline assignment: CDR1 MNHEY and CDR2 SVGAGI. The CDR3 consists of 15 residues. In DNA, the CDR3 is TGTGCCAGCAGTTACTTCGACAGGGGGGACACTGAAGCTTTCTTT. Translated, it gives CASSYFDRGDTEAFF.

Turning to this clone: The junction and the germline gene differ at one end; a read error may be behind it. The same CDR3 also results from other DNA sequences found in this sample. V and J are TRBV7-8 and TRBJ1-2; possibly TRBD1 for D (5 bases). The V gene's germline CDR1 is SGHVS and CDR2 FQNEAQ. The CDR3 runs 14 residues. Here the CDR3 reads CASSLVSTVPGYTF. In nucleotides, the CDR3 is TGCGCCAGCAGCTTAGTATCGACAGTTCCCGGCTACACCTTC.

V gene TRBV27 combines with J gene TRBJ2-7, with TRBD1 matching over 7 bases. J gave up 5 bases and V 8 bases, and 15 bases lay outside the gene matches. Germline V gives CDR1 MNHEY, CDR2 SMNVEV (reference sequence). The CDR3 totals 15 residues. CDR3 bases: TGTGCCAGCGGGACAGAATCGGGCCCCATCAACGAGCAGTACTTC. As protein: CASGTESGPINEQYF.

The chain has TRBV5-1 and TRBJ2-2; D might be TRBD2 (6 bases). Per germline, CDR1 SGHRS and CDR2 YFSETQ. The V gene lost 1 base and the J gene lost 3 bases, with 13 bases spanning the gap. The CDR3 covers 16 residues. The CDR3 DNA reads TGCGCCAGCAGCTTGAAATGGGAGCGGGACACCGGGGAGCTGTTTTTT. Its protein is CASSLKWERDTGELFF.

The genes are TRBV5-1 and TRBJ2-7; 8 positions match TRBD1. V gave up 3 bases and J gave up 5 bases; unmatched junction bases: 7. Germline loops: CDR1 SGHRS, CDR2 YFSETQ. The CDR3 is made up of 14 amino acids. CDR3 loop: CASSSTGGAHEQYF. CDR3 nucleotide sequence: TGCGCCAGCAGCTCCACAGGGGGAGCGCACGAGCAGTACTTC.

This chain links TRBV7-2 with TRBJ1-5; D gene uncertain. This CDR3 has 15 residues. The germline V gene encodes CDR1 SGHTA and CDR2 FQGNSA. V lost 3 bases to trimming and J lost 2 bases, with 11 bases between them. This CDR3 reads CASSFWGGGNQPQHF. The CDR3 coding sequence is TGTGCCAGCAGCTTTTGGGGAGGCGGCAATCAGCCCCAGCATTTT.

The chain employs TRBV11-1 and TRBJ2-7, with unresolved D. V was cut by 2 bases and J by 0 bases, with 8 bases left in between. There are 14 residues in the CDR3. Germline CDR1 and CDR2: SGHAT and FQDESV (reference sequence). The CDR3 reads CASSLQAASYEQYF. Written as DNA, the CDR3 is TGTGCCAGCAGCTTACAGGCTGCCTCCTACGAGCAGTACTTC.

V usage is TRBV19 and J usage is TRBJ2-5; no reliable D call. Germline CDR1 is LNHDA and CDR2 is SQIVND (reference sequence). The CDR3 totals 16 residues. Trimming stripped 1 base from V and 1 base from J, with 13 bases between. The CDR3 is CASSIVGGAFQETQYF. For the CDR3, the DNA is TGTGCCAGTAGTATAGTAGGCGGAGCCTTCCAAGAGACCCAGTACTTC.

The V call is TRBV27, the J call TRBJ2-7; a weak D match, TRBD1 (8 bases). The CDR3 loop spans 14 amino acids. The V and J ends lost 7 bases and 4 bases respectively, with 17 bases between them. Germline loops: CDR1 MNHEY, CDR2 SMNVEV (reference sequence). Here the CDR3 DNA reads TGTGCCAGCACCCCTGACAGGGGAGGGTACGAGCAGTACTTC. This codes for CASTPDRGGYEQYF.

The chain links TRBV6-5 to TRBJ2-5; possible D gene TRBD2, 6 bases. CDR1 MNHEY and CDR2 SVGAGI come from the germline V gene. Between the trimmed V and J ends, which lost 8 bases and 4 bases, there was a span of 11 bases. This CDR3 is 12 amino acids long. This CDR3 is CASGTRGETQYF. In DNA form, the CDR3 reads TGTGCCAGCGGGACGCGGGGAGAGACCCAGTACTTC.

V gene TRBV10-2 combines with J gene TRBJ2-3, with TRBD2 matching over 9 bases. CDR3 size: 15 residues. Trimming removed 6 bases from V and 2 bases from J; junction bases left unmatched: 6. Germline CDR1 reads WSHSY; CDR2 reads SAAADI. CDR3: CASSSRLADTDTQYF. The CDR3, as DNA: TGCGCCAGCAGCTCCCGACTAGCGGACACAGATACGCAGTATTTT.

The chain has TRBV11-3 and TRBJ2-3; D call uncertain. V gave up 1 base and J gave up 1 base, with 6 bases separating them. Germline V gene lookup returns CDR1 SGHNT and CDR2 YENEEA. The CDR3 spans 14 residues. CDR3 loop: CASSLGRGTDTQYF. CDR3 bases: TGTGCCAGCAGCTTAGGTCGGGGCACAGATACGCAGTATTTT.

Only one count was recorded for this clone. The chain carries TRBV19 and TRBJ1-2; 8 positions match TRBD1. This CDR3 has 13 residues. Germline V gene sequence: CDR1 LNHDA, CDR2 SQIVND (reference sequence). The J segment lost 4 bases and the V segment lost 5 bases, leaving 3 bases of the junction unmatched. The CDR3 here is CASSPGTGYGYTF. The CDR3 DNA is TGTGCCAGTAGTCCTGGGACAGGCTATGGCTACACCTTC.

This rearrangement joins TRBV9 to TRBJ2-3; 11 bases match TRBD2. CDR3 length: 18 residues. The ends lost 6 bases at V and 8 bases at J; junction bases unmatched: 20. The germline V gene encodes CDR1 SGDLS and CDR2 YYNGEE. DNA of the CDR3: TGTGCCAGCACCCGAGGCCTACTAGCGGGGGCCTCTTTAGGTACGCAGTATTTT. Translating gives CASTRGLLAGASLGTQYF.

This chain joins TRBV29-1 and TRBJ1-1; the match to TRBD1 covers 10 bases. The CDR3 consists of 13 residues. Germline-derived CDR1 and CDR2 are SQVTM and ANQGSEA. Unmatched junction bases numbered 4, after V lost 6 bases and J lost 3 bases. Written as DNA, the CDR3 is TGCAGCGTGGGACAGGGGATCTACACTGAAGCTTTCTTT. It encodes CSVGQGIYTEAFF.

V is TRBV19 and J is TRBJ1-4, with D unclear. This CDR3 region has 15 residues. V was cut by 6 bases and J by 3 bases, with 14 bases left in between. The germline V gene encodes CDR1 LNHDA and CDR2 SQIVND (reference sequence). CDR3 nucleotide sequence: TGTGCCAGTAGCCCCGCGGGCAGCTCTAATGAAAAACTGTTTTTT. This encodes CASSPAGSSNEKLFF.

This clone occurred a few times. The chain couples TRBV6-1 to TRBJ1-4, with D perhaps matching TRBD1 (5 bases). The CDR3 is 18 residues long. V lost 1 base and J 1 base, leaving 16 bases between the germline ends. Germline V lookup: CDR1 MNHNS, CDR2 SASEGT. In nucleotides, the CDR3 is TGTGCCAGCAGTGAAGTCGTCCAGGGAGGGGTAACTAATGAAAAACTGTTTTTT. The encoded protein is CASSEVVQGGVTNEKLFF.

The CDR3 DNA follows: TGCGCCAGCAGGGACAGCCCCCCTCGGTGCGAGCAGTACTTC. This translates into CASRDSPPRCEQYF. The chain employs TRBV10-1 and TRBJ2-7, with D possibly matching TRBD1 (6 bases). Germline CDR1 reads WNHNN; CDR2 reads SYGVQD (reference sequence). Trimming removed 6 bases at V and 6 bases at J, with 18 bases between. This CDR3 has 14 amino acids.

This clone was detected only a few times. This chain connects TRBV5-4 to TRBJ1-1; D possibly corresponds to TRBD1 (5 bases). The CDR3 spans 11 residues. Trimming stripped 5 bases from V and 6 bases from J, with 8 bases between. CDR1 and CDR2 from the germline V gene are SGHNT and YYREEE (reference sequence). This CDR3 reads CASRGGPEAFF. CDR3 nucleotide sequence: TGTGCCAGCAGGGGGGGTCCTGAAGCTTTCTTT.

Remarks on this clone: The sample carries other DNA sequences with the same CDR3. The chain employs TRBV10-3 and TRBJ2-7, with unresolved D. The CDR3 is 11 residues long. Germline values: CDR1 ENHRY, CDR2 SYGVKD. With 3 bases removed from V and 3 bases from J, the gap between germline ends came to 3 bases. CDR3 in amino acids: CAISDSYEQYF. CDR3 nucleotide sequence: TGTGCCATCAGTGACAGCTACGAGCAGTACTTC.

V gene TRBV7-9 combines with J gene TRBJ1-5; D gene uncertain. Germline V CDR1 and CDR2: SEHNR, FQNEAQ (reference sequence). Trimming removed 5 bases at V and 5 bases at J, with 7 bases between. CDR3 size: 12 residues. CDR3 protein: CASSNVDQPQHF. CDR3 sequence (DNA): TGTGCCAGCAGCAATGTCGATCAGCCCCAGCATTTT.

The chain uses TRBV5-4 and TRBJ2-7, with 9 bases lining up with TRBD2. The V segment lost 4 bases and the J segment 7 bases; nucleotides outside the gene matches: 12. Germline loops: CDR1 SGHNT, CDR2 YYREEE (reference sequence). This CDR3 has 15 residues. CDR3 in DNA: TGTGCCAGCAGCGCGCGGGCTAGCGGGAATTGGGAGCAGTACTTC. Its protein product is CASSARASGNWEQYF.

This chain joins TRBV27 and TRBJ1-1, with D possibly being TRBD1 (5 bases). The CDR3 sequence is 16 residues long. Germline V lookup: CDR1 MNHEY, CDR2 SMNVEV (reference sequence). Trimming left V 5 bases short and J 5 bases short, with 21 bases between. This chain's CDR3 is CASSPGRGGKDTEAFF. The CDR3 region has the DNA TGTGCCAGCAGTCCAGGGCGGGGGGGAAAGGATACTGAAGCTTTCTTT.